The clone carrying this T cell receptor (beta chain) was seen ten or more times. Its antigen is as yet unknown. The record originates from a study of human T cells and chemical hapten exposure. Overall study: Small volume differences among pooled libraries mainly caused per-sample TCR yield variation. Study outcomes and limitations: Among TCRs, those above 1 in 1000 frequency were unaffected by DPC sensitization.

Attachment of unique molecular identifiers to individual cDNA molecules was performed in the library. MiXCR was run by TCRdb on the RACE reads, yielding one entry per CDR3 protein. The repertoire holds around 45,000 distinct CDR3 sequences, with about 4.1% as singletons. Time point in this sample: healthy volunteer bleed at 2 weeks. The authors' total RNA extraction used unfractionated whole blood. Germline V lookup: CDR1 MNHEY, CDR2 SVGAGI. J lost 3 bases, V lost 2 bases, and 16 bases had no gene match. The CDR3 totals 18 residues. The chain combines TRBV6-5 with TRBJ2-7; 7 nucleotides agree with TRBD1. Material for sequencing was whole blood. This TCR was recovered from a human donor in good health. Some clones in this sample may be carry-over from other donors' samples. The CDR3, as DNA: TGTGCCAGCAGTTACCCACGCGATCCAAGGACAGGATACTACGAGCAGTACTTC. Amino acids: CASSYPRDPRTGYYEQYF.